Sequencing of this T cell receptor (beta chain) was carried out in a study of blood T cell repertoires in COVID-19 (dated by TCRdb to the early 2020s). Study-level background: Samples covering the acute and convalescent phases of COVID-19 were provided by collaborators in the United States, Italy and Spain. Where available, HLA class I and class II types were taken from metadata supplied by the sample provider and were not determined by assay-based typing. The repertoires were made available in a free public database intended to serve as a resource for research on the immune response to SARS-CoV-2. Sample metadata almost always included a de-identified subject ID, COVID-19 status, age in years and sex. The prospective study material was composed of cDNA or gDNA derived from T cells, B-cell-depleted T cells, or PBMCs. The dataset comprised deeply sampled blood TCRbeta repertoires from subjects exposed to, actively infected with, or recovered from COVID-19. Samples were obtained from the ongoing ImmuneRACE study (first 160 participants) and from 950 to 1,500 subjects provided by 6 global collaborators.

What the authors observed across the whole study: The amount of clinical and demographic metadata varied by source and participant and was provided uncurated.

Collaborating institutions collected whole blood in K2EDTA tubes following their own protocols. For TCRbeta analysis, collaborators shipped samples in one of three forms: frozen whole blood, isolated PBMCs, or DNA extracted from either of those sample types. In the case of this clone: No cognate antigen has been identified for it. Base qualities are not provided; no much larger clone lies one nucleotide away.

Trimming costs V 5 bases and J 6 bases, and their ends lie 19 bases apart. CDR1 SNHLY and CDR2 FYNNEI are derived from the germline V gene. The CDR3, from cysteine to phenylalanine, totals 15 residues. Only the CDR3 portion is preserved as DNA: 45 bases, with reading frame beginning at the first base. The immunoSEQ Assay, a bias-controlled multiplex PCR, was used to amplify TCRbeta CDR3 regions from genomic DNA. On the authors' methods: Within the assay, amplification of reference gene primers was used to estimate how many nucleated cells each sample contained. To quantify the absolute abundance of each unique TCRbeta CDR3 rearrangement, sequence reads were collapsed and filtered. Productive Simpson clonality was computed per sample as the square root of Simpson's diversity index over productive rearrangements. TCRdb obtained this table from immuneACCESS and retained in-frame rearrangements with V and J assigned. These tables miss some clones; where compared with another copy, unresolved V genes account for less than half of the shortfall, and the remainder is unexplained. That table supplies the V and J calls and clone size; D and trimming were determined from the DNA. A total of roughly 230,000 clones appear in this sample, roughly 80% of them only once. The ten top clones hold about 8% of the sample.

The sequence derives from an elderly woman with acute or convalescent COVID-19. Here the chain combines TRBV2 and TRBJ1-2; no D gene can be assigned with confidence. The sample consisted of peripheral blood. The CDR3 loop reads CASSSLRSREHGYTF. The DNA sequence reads TGTGCCAGCAGTTCCCTTAGATCTCGGGAGCATGGCTACACCTTC. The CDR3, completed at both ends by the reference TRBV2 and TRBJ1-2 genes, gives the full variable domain EPEVTQTPSHQVTQMGQEVILRCVPISNHLYFYWYRQILGQKVEFLVSFYNNEISEKSEIFDDQFSVERPDGSNFTLKIRSTKLEDSAMYFCASSSLRSREHGYTFGSGTRLTVV.